This entry features one T cell receptor beta chain sequence. This entry belongs to a study of control samples from healthy donors and cancer patients. Method: immunoSEQ multiplex PCR; TCRdb's copy keeps in-frame clones and lacks some. Among about 110,000 clones listed, approximately 82% were seen once. Germline V CDR1 and CDR2: LNHDA, SQIVND (reference sequence). This CDR3 is 14 amino acids long. The clonotype originates from a young man in good health. This chain connects TRBV19 to TRBJ1-6; tentatively, D is TRBD1 (5 bases). Input material: blood. The CDR3 reads CATKRDPGNSPLHF. CDR3 in DNA: TGTGCAACTAAGAGGGACCCTGGGAATTCACCCCTCCACTTT.